This TCR beta chain was recovered during a study of cytomegalovirus exposure and HLA in healthy donors. Overall study results and limits: TCR association rates varied by HLA locus in a later analysis, with DRB1 highest and HLA-C lowest. CMV antigen specificity was confirmed in vitro for a few CMV-associated chains. Indistinguishability led to the exclusion of some V segments, TRBV6-2 and TRBV6-3 included.

From germline, CDR1 is MGHRA and CDR2 YSYEKL. J was trimmed by 8 bases and V by 3 bases; bases with no gene match: 8. CDR3 length: 15 amino acids. Regarding this clone: Antigen: not known.

It was with 60 Vbeta and 13 Jbeta primers that the PCR ran. Original data processing: Roughly 10 million shared chains were among approximately 80 million unique TCR beta chains counted in a later analysis. The data were produced by immunoSEQ multiplex PCR, yet TCRdb's version contains in-frame clones alone and is incomplete. D and trimming were read from the DNA, whereas the V and J calls and clone size are those reported in that table. The table has some 130,000 clones, around 78% seen once. The sequence was collected from a man aged 35-49 years in good health and CMV-seronegative. The chain is built from TRBV4-1 and TRBJ1-4; 8 bases map to TRBD1. The specimen was PBMCs. The CDR3 region has the DNA TGCGCCAGCAGCCACCCACAGGGGGAAAGGGAAAAACTGTTTTTT. This encodes CASSHPQGEREKLFF.